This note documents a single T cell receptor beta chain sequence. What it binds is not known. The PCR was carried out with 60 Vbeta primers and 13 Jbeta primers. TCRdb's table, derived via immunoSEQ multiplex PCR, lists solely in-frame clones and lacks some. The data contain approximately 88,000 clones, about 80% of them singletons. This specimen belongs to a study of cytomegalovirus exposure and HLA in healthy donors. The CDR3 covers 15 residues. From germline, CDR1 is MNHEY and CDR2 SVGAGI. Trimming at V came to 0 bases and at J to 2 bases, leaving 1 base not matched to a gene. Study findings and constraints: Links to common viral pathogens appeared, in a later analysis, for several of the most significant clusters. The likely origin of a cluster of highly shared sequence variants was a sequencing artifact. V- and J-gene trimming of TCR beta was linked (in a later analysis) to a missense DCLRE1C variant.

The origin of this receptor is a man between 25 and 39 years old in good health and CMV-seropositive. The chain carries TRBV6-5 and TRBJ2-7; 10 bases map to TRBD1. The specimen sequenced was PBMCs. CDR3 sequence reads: CASSYSGQGTYEQYF. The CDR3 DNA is TGTGCCAGCAGTTACTCGGGACAGGGGACCTACGAGCAGTACTTC.